A single sample is the source of the 3 T cell receptor beta chains below, sequenced in a study of blood T cell repertoires in COVID-19. Only in-frame clones appear in the TCRdb table, and some are missing; sequencing was by immunoSEQ multiplex PCR. Among roughly 15,000 clones, roughly 91% were seen once, and the ten largest hold 25% to 40%. Material for sequencing was peripheral blood. These receptors all come from a woman older than 75 with COVID-19, enrolled during active disease.

The rearrangement joins TRBV4-3 to TRBJ2-3; 12 bases map to TRBD2. The CDR3 is made up of 20 amino acids. Per germline, CDR1 LGHNA and CDR2 YSLEER. Trimming at V came to 1 base and at J to 0 bases, leaving 11 bases not matched to a gene. Here the CDR3 DNA reads TGCGCCAGCAGCCAAGTTCTAGCGGGGGGGCGCGTCACTAGCACAGATACGCAGTATTTT. Its protein is CASSQVLAGGRVTSTDTQYF.

CDR3 nucleotides: TGTGCCAGTAGCCCCCTCAGGACAGGGGGCACAGATACGCAGTATTTT. It is translated as CASSPLRTGGTDTQYF. The chain joins TRBV19 to TRBJ2-3, with 9 bases fitting TRBD1. This CDR3 contains 16 residues. The V gene end was trimmed by 6 bases and the J gene end by 1 base; junction bases not matched to a gene: 8. Germline V gives CDR1 LNHDA, CDR2 SQIVND (reference sequence).

The chain uses TRBV7-2 and TRBJ2-5; 12 bases are a match to TRBD2. The CDR3 sequence is 17 residues long. Germline CDR1 reads SGHTA; CDR2 reads FQGNSA. The junction had 7 bases not matched to a gene; V was cut back by 1 base and J by 4 bases. The CDR3 DNA sequence: TGTGCCAGCAGCTTAGGAGTTGCGACTAGCGGGAGAGAGACCCAGTACTTC. This sequence encodes CASSLGVATSGRETQYF.